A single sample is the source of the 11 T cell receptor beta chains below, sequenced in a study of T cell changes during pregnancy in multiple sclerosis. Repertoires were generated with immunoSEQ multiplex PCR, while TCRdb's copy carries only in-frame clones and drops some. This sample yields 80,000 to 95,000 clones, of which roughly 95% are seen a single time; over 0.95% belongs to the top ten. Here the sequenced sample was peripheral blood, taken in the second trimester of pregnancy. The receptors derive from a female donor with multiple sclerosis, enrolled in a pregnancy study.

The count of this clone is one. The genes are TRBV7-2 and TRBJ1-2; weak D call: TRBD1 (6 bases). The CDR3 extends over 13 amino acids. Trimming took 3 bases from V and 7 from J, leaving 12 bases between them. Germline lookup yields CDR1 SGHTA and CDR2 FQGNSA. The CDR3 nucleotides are TGTGCCAGCAGCTTTACACAGGGTTCTGGCTACACCTTC. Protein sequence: CASSFTQGSGYTF.

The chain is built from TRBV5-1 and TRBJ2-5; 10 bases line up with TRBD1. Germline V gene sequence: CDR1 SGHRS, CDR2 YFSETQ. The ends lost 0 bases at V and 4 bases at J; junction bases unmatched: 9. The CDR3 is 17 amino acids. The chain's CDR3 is CASSLAGTGVGGETQYF. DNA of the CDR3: TGCGCCAGCAGCTTGGCCGGGACAGGGGTGGGAGGAGAGACCCAGTACTTC.

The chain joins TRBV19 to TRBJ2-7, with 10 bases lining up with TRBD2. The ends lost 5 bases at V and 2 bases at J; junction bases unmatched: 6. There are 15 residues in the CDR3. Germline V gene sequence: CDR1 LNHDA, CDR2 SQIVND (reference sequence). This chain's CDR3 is CASSVTSGITYEQYF. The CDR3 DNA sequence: TGTGCCAGTAGTGTCACTAGCGGGATTACCTACGAGCAGTACTTC.

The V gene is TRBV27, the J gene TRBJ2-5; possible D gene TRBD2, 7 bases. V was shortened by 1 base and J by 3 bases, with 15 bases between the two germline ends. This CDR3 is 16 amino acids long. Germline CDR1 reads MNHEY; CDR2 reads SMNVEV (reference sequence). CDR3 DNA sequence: TGTGCCAGCAGTTTATTGGGGGGGAGGGGGAAAGAGACCCAGTACTTC. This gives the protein CASSLLGGRGKETQYF.

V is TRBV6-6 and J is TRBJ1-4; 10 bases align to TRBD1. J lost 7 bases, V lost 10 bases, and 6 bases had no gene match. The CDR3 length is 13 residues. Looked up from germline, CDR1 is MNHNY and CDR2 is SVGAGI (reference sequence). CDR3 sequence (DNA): TGTGCCACCCGGACAGGGGGAGGTGAAAAACTGTTTTTT. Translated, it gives CATRTGGGEKLFF.

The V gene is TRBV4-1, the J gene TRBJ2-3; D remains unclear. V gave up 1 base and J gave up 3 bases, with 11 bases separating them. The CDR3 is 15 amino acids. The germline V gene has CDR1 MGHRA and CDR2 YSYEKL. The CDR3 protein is CASSQVAPRTDTQYF. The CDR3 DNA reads TGCGCCAGCAGCCAAGTGGCCCCGAGGACAGATACGCAGTATTTT.

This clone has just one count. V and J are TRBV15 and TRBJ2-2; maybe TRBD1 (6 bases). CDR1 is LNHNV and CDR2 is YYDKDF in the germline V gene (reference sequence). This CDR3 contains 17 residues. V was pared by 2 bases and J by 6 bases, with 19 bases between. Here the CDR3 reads CATSRPRGGRRAGELFF. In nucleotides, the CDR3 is TGTGCCACCAGCAGACCCCGTGGGGGCCGACGGGCCGGGGAGCTGTTTTTT. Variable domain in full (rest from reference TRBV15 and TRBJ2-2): DAMVIQNPRYQVTQFGKPVTLSCSQTLNHNVMYWYQQKSSQAPKLLFHYYDKDFNNEADTPDNFQSRRPNTSFCFLDIRSPGLGDTAMYLCATSRPRGGRRAGELFFGEGSRLTVL.

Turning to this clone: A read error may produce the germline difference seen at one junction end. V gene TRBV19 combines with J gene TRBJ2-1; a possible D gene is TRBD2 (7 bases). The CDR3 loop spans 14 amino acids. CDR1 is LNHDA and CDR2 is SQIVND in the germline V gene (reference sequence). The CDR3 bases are TGTGGCAGTGGGGAGGGGGGCTCCTACAATGAGCAGTTCTTC. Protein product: CGSGEGGSYNEQFF.

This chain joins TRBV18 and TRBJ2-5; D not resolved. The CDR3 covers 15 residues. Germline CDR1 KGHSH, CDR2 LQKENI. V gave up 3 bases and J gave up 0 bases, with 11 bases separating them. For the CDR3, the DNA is TGTGCCAGCTCACCTTCACCCGGGTACCAAGAGACCCAGTACTTC. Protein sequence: CASSPSPGYQETQYF. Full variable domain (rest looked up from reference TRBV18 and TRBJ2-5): NAGVMQNPRHLVRRRGQEARLRCSPMKGHSHVYWYRQLPEEGLKFMVYLQKENIIDESGMPKERFSAEFPKEGPSILRIQQVVRGDSAAYFCASSPSPGYQETQYFGPGTRLLVL.

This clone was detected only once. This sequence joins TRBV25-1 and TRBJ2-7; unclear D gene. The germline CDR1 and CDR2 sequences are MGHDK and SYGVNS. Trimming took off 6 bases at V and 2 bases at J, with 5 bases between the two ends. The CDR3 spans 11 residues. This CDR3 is CASSRAYEQYF. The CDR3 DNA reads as TGTGCCAGCAGCCGGGCCTACGAGCAGTACTTC.

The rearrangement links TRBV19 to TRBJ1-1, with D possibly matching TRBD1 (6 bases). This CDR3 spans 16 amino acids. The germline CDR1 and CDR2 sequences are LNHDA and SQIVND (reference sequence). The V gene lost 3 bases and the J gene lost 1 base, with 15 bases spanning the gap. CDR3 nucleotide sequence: TGTGCCAGTAGTATCGGCGGGGGGCTAAAGAACACTGAAGCTTTCTTT. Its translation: CASSIGGGLKNTEAFF.